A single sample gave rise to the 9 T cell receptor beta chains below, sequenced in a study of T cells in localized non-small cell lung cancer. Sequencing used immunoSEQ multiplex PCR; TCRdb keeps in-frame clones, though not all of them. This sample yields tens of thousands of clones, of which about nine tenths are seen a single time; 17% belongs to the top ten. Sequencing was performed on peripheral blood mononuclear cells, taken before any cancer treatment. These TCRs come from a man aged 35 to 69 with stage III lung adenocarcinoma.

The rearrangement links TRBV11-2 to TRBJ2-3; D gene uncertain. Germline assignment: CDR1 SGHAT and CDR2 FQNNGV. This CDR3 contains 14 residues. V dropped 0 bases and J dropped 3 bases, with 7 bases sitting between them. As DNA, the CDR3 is TGTGCCAGCAGCTTAGATCGTAGGACAGATACGCAGTATTTT. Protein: CASSLDRRTDTQYF.

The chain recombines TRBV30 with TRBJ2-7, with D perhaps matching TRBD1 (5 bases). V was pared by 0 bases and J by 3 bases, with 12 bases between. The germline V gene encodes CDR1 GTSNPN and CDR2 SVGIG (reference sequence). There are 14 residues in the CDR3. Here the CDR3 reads CAWSVGLDNYEQYF. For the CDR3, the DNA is TGTGCCTGGAGTGTAGGCTTGGACAACTACGAGCAGTACTTC.

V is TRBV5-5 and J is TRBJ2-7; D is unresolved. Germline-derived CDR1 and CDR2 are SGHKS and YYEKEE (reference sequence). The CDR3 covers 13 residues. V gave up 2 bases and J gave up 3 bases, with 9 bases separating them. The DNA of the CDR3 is TGTGCCAGCAGCTTCATCCCAAACTACGAGCAGTACTTC. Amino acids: CASSFIPNYEQYF.

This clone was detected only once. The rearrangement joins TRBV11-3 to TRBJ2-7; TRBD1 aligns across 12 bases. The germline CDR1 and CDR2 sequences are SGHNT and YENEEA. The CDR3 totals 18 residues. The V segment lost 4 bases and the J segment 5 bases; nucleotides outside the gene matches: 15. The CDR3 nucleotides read TGTGCCAGCAGCTCGTCGAAATACCGGGACAGGGGGCTCCACGAGCAGTACTTC. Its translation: CASSSSKYRDRGLHEQYF.

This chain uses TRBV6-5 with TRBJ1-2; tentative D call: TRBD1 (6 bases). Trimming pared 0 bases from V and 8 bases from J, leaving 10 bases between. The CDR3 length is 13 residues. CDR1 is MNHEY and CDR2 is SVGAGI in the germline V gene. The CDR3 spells CASSYSYRDGYTF. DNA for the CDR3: TGTGCCAGCAGTTACTCCTACAGGGACGGCTACACCTTC.

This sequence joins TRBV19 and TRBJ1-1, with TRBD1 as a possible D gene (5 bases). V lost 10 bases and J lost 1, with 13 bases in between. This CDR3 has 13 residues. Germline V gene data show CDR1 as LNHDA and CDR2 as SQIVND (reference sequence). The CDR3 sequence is CATETRENTEAFF. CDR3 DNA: TGTGCCACCGAAACCAGGGAGAACACTGAAGCTTTCTTT.

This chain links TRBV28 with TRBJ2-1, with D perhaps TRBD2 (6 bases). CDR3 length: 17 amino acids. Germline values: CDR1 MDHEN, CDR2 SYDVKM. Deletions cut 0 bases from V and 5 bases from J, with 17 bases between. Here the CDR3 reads CASSLWPQGGLDNEQFF. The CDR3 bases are TGTGCCAGCAGTTTATGGCCCCAGGGAGGCCTGGACAATGAGCAGTTCTTC.

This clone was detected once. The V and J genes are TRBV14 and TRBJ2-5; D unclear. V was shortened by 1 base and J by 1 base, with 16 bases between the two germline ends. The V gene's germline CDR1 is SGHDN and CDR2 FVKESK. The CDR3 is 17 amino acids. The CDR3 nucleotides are TGTGCCAGCAGCCAAGGCTTGCCAGTCCGAACCCAAGAGACCCAGTACTTC. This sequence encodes CASSQGLPVRTQETQYF.

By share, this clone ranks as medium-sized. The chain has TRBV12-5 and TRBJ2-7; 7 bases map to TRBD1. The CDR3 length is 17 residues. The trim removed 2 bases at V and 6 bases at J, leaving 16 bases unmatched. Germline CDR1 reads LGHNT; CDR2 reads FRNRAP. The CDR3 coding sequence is TGTGCTAGTGGTTTGTCGGTCAGACGGGACAGTATAGGCGAGCAGTACTTC. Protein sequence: CASGLSVRRDSIGEQYF.